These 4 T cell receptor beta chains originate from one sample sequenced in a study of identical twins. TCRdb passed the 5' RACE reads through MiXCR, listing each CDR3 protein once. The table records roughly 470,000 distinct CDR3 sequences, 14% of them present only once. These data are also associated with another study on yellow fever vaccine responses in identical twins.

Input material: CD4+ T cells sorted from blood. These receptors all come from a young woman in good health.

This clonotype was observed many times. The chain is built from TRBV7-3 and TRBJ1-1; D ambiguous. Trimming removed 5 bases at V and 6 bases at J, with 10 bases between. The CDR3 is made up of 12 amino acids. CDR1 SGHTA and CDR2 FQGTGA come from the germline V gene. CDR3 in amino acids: CASSQGGAEAFF. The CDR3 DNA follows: TGTGCCAGCAGCCAAGGTGGGGCTGAAGCTTTCTTT.

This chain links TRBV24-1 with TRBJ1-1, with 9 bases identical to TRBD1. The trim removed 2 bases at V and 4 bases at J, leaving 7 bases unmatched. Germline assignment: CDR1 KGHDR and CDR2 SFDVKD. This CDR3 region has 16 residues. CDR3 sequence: CATSDSRTGEVTEAFF. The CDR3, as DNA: TGTGCCACCAGTGATTCCCGGACAGGGGAGGTCACTGAAGCTTTCTTT.

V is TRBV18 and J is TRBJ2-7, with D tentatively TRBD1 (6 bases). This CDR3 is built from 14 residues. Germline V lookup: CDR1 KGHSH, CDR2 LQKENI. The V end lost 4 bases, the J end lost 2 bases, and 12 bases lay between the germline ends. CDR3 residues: CASSLGQSAYEQYF. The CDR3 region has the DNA TGTGCCAGCTCACTAGGACAGAGCGCCTACGAGCAGTACTTC.

CDR3 in DNA: TGCAGTGCTAGAGTCCCCGGGACAGGGGTTTTGTCTGGGGCCAACGTCCTGACTTTC. It codes for CSARVPGTGVLSGANVLTF. This sequence joins TRBV20-1 and TRBJ2-6; 10 bases match TRBD1. Losses at the gene ends were 1 base for V and 1 base for J; bases not matched to a gene: 10. This CDR3 is 19 amino acids long. Germline values: CDR1 DFQATT, CDR2 SNEGSKA (reference sequence).